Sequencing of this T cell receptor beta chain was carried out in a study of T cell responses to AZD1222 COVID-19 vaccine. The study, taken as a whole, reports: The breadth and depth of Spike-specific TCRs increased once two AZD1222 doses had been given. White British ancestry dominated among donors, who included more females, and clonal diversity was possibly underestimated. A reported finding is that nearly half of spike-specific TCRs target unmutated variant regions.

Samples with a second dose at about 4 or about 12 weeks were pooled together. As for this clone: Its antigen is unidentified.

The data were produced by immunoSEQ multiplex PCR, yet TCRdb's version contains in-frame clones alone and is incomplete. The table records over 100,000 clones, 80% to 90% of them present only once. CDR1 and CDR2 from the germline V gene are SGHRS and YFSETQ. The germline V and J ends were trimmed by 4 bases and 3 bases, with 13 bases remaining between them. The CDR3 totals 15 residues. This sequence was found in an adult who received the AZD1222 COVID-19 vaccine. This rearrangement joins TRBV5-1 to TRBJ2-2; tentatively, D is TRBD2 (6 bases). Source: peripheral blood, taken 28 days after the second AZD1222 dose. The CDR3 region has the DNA TGCGCCAGCAGCCCCGGCGGGGTACACACCGGGGAGCTGTTTTTT. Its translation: CASSPGGVHTGELFF. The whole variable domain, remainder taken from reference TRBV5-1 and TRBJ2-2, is KAGVTQTPRYLIKTRGQQVTLSCSPISGHRSVSWYQQTPGQGLQFLFEYFSETQRNKGNFPGRFSGRQFSNSRSEMNVSTLELGDSALYLCASSPGGVHTGELFFGEGSRLTVL.